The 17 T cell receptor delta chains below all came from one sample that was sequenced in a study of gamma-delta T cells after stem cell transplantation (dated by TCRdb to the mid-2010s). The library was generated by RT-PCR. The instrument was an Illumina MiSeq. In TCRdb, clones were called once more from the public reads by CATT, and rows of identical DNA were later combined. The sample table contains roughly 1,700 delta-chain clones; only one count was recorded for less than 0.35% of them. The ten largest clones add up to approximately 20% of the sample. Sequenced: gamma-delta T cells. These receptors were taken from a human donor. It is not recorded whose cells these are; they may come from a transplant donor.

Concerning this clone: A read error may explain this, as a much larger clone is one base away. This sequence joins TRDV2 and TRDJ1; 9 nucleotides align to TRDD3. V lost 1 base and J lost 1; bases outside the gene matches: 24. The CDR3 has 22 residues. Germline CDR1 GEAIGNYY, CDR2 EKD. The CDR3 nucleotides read TGTGCCTGTGACACTGTGGGATCTTTGGTACTGGGGGACGGGATGGGCACCGATAAACTCATCTTT. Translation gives CACDTVGSLVLGDGMGTDKLIF.

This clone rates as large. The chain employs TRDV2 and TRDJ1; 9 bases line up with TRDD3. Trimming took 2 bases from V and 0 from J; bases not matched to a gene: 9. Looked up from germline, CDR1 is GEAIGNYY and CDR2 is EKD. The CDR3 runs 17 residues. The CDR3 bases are TGTGCCTGTGACAAAGTACTGGGGGACCTAAACACCGATAAACTCATCTTT. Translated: CACDKVLGDLNTDKLIF.

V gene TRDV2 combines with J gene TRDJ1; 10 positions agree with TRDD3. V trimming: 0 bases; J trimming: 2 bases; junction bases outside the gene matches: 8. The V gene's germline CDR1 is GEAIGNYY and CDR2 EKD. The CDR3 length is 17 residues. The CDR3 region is CACDTWGIHVSTDKLIF. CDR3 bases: TGTGCCTGTGACACCTGGGGGATACACGTGAGTACCGATAAACTCATCTTT.

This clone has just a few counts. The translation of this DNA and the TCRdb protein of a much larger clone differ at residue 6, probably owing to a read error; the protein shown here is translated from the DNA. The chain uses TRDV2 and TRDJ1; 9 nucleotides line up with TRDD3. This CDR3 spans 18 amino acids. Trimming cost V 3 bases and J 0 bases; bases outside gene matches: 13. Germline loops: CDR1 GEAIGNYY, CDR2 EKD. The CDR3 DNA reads TGTGCCTGTGACCCACCGGGGGATACCCTCCCACACACCGATAAACTCATCTTT. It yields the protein CACDPPGDTLPHTDKLIF.

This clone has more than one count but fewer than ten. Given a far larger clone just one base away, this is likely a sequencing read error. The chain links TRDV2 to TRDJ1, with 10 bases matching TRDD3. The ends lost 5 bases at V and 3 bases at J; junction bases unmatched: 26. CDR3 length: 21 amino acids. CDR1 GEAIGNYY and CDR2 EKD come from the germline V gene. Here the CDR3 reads CACGTVGSTGGFRVEADKLIF. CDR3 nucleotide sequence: TGTGCCTGTGGCACTGTGGGGAGTACTGGGGGATTTCGGGTCGAGGCCGATAAACTCATCTTT.

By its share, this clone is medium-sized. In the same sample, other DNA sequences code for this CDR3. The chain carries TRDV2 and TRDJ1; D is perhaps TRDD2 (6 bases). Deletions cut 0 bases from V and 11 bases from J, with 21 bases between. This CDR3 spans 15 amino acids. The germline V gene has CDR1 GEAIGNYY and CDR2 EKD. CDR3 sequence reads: CACDTVSYNDIELIF. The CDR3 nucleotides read TGTGCCTGTGACACCGTCTCCTACAACGATATCGAGCTCATCTTT.

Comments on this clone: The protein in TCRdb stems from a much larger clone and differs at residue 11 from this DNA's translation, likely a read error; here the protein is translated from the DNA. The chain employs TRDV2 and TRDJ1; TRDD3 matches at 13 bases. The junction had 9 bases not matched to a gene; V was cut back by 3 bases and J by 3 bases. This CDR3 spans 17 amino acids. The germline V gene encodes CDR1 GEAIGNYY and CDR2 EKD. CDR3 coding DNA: TGTGCCTGTGACTTTATACTGGGGGATACGCATTCCGATAAACTCATCTTT. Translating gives CACDFILGDTHSDKLIF.

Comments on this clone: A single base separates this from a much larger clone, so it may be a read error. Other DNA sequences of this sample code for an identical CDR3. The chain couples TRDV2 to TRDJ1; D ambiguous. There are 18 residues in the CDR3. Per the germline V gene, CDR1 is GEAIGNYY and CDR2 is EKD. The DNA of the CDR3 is TGTGCCTGTGACACCGTAGTCGCGTCCCCCATCGACACTGATAAACTCATCTTT. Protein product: CACDTVVASPIDTDKLIF.

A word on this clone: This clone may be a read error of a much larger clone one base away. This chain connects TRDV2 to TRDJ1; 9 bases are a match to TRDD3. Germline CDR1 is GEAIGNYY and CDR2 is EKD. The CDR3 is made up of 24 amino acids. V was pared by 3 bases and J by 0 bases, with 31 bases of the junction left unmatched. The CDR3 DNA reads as TGTGCCTGTGACTCCGTAGTGGACTGGGGGAACTCCCCAAGGGGAATTGATAACACCGATAAACTCATCTTT. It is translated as CACDSVVDWGNSPRGIDNTDKLIF.

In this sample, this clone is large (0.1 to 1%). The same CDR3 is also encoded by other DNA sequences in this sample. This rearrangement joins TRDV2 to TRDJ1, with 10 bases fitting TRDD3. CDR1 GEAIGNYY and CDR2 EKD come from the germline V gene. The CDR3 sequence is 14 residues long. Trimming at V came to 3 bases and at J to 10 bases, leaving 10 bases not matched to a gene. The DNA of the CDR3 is TGTGCCTGTGACTTACTGGGGGATGGGGGTCGACTCATCTTT. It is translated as CACDLLGDGGRLIF.

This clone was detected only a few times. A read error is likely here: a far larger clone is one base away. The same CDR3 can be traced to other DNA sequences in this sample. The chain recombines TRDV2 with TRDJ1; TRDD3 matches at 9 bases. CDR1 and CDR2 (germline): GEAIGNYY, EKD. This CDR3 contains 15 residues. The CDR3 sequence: CACDTWGIKNDKLIF. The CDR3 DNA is TGTGCCTGTGACACCTGGGGGATAAAAAACGATAAACTCATATTT.

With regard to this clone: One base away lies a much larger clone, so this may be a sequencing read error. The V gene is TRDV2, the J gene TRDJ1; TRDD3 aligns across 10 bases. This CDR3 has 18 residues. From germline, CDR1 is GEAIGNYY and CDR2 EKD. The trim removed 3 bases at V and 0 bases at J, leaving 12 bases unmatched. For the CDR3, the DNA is TGTGCCTGTGACGGACTGGGGGATTACCCCAAAAACACCGATAAACTCATCTTT. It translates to CACDGLGDYPKNTDKLIF.

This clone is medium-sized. Here the CDR3 DNA reads TGTGCCTTTCGCTCCTCCTACAACTCTTGGTTGCTGGGTGGCGGATCAGCTTTGACAGCACAACTCTTCTTT. This gives the protein CAFRSSYNSWLLGGGSALTAQLFF. The chain links TRDV3 to TRDJ2; tentative D call: TRDD2 (6 bases). The V gene's germline CDR1 is TVYSNPD and CDR2 GDNSRS (reference sequence). CDR3 size: 24 residues. Trimming left V 2 bases short and J 0 bases short, with 40 bases between.

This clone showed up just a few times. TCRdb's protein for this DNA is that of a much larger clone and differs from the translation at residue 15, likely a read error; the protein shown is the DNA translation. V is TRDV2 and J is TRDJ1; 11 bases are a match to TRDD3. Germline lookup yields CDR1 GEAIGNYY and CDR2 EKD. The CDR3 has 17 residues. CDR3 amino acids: CACDTLGDTRYTDKHIF. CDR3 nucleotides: TGTGCCTGTGACACTCTGGGGGATACCCGGTACACCGATAAACACATCTTT.

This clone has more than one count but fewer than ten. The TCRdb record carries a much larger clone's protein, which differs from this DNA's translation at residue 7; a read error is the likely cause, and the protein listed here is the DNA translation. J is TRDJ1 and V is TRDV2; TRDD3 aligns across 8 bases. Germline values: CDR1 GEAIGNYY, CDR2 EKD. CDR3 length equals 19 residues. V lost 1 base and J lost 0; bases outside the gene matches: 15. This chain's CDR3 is CACDTVCTGGEPYTDKLIF. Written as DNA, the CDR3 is TGTGCCTGTGACACGGTCTGTACTGGGGGCGAACCATACACCGATAAACTCATCTTT.

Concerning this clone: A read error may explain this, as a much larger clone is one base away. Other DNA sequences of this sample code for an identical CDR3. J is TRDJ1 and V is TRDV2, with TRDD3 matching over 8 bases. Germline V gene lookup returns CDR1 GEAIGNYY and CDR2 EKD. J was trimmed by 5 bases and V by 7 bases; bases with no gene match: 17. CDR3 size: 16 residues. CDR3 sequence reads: CACDSWGMRGADKLIF. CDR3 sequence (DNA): TGTGCCTGCGACTCATGGGGGATGCGAGGGGCTGATAAACTCATCTTT.

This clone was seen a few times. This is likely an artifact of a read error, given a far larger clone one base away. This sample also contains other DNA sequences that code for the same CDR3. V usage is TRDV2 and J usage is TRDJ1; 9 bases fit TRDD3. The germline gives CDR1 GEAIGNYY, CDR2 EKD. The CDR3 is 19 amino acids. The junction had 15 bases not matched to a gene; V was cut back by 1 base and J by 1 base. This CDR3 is CACDTITLGIRSGTDKLIF. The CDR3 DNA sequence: TGTGCCTGTGACACTATAACGCTGGGGATACGCTCGGGCACCGATAAACTCATCTTT.